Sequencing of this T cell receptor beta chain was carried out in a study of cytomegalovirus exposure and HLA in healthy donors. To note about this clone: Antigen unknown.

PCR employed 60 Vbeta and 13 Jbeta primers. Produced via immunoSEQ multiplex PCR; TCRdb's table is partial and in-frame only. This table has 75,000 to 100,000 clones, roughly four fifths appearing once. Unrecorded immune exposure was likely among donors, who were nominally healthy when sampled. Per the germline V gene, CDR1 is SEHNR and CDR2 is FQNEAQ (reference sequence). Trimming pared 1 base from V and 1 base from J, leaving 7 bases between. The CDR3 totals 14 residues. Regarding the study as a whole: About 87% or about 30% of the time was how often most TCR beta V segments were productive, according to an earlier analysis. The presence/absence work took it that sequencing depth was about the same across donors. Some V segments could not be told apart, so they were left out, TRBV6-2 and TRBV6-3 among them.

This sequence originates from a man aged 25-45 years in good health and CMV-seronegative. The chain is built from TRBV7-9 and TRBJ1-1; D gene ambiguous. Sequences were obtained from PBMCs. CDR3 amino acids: CASSLVYGNTEAFF. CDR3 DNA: TGTGCCAGCAGCTTAGTATACGGGAACACTGAAGCTTTCTTT.